What follows are 29 T cell receptor beta chains derived from one specimen sequenced in a study of shared clonotypes between healthy human individuals. The repertoire was sequenced with immunoSEQ multiplex PCR; TCRdb's copy has only in-frame clones and lacks some. This table holds millions of clones, 90% to 95% found once. Material: naive CD4+ T cells sorted from blood. Subset defined: CD45RA+ positively selected. The receptors were sampled from a man between 18 and 35 years old in good health.

The V and J genes are TRBV18 and TRBJ1-1; perhaps TRBD1 as D (5 bases). CDR3 size: 14 residues. The germline V gene encodes CDR1 KGHSH and CDR2 LQKENI. With 3 bases removed from V and 11 bases from J, the gap between germline ends came to 19 bases. CDR3 region: CASSPLEDPGHAFF. The CDR3 coding sequence is TGTGCCAGCTCACCGTTAGAGGATCCAGGGCATGCTTTCTTT.

As for this clone: The sample holds other DNA sequences that translate to the same CDR3. This rearrangement joins TRBV5-1 to TRBJ1-3; D is unclear. CDR3 length equals 14 residues. The germline V gene encodes CDR1 SGHRS and CDR2 YFSETQ. Trimming took off 0 bases at V and 4 bases at J, with 8 bases between the two ends. This CDR3 reads CASSLAGRGNTIYF. CDR3 in DNA: TGCGCCAGCAGCTTGGCAGGCAGGGGAAACACCATATATTTT.

The genes are TRBV6-1 and TRBJ2-7; TRBD1 might be the D (6 bases). The V end lost 4 bases, the J end lost 3 bases, and 16 bases lay between the germline ends. The germline V gene encodes CDR1 MNHNS and CDR2 SASEGT. This CDR3 comprises 15 residues. The CDR3 sequence: CASSGGTGIYYEQYF. Here the CDR3 DNA reads TGTGCCAGCAGTGGGGGAACAGGGATTTACTACGAGCAGTACTTC.

Concerning this clone itself: This sample includes further DNA sequences coding for the same CDR3. The chain links TRBV2 to TRBJ1-6, with D uncertain. CDR1 is SNHLY, CDR2 FYNNEI, per germline. This CDR3 is 14 amino acids long. V shed 4 bases and J shed 3 bases, with 7 bases lying between them. CDR3 sequence (DNA): TGTGCCAGCAGTGTTGACCGCTATAATTCACCCCTCCACTTT. This sequence encodes CASSVDRYNSPLHF.

Details on this clone: The sample holds other DNA sequences that translate to the same CDR3. In DNA form, the CDR3 reads TGTGCCAGCAGCTTAGGAGCTAGCGGGGCCTACGAGCAGTACTTC. Translation: CASSLGASGAYEQYF. The rearrangement links TRBV11-2 to TRBJ2-7, with 9 bases lining up with TRBD2. V was pared by 1 base and J by 2 bases, with 3 bases of the junction left unmatched. CDR3 size: 15 residues. Germline loops: CDR1 SGHAT, CDR2 FQNNGV.

The chain combines TRBV10-3 with TRBJ2-5; 8 bases map to TRBD1. Germline values: CDR1 ENHRY, CDR2 SYGVKD. This CDR3 is 15 amino acids long. V lost 10 bases to trimming and J lost 1 base; unmatched junction nucleotides: 11. The CDR3 bases are TGTGCCACCACCACCCAGGGACAGGTCCAAGAGACCCAGTACTTC. Its translation: CATTTQGQVQETQYF.

CDR3 sequence: CSVASNTGELFF. CDR3 nucleotide sequence: TGCAGCGTTGCTTCGAACACCGGGGAGCTGTTTTTT. The chain is built from TRBV29-1 and TRBJ2-2, with no clear D. This CDR3 has 12 residues. Trimming stripped 4 bases from V and 0 bases from J, with 3 bases between. The germline V gene has CDR1 SQVTM and CDR2 ANQGSEA.

This chain uses TRBV5-4 with TRBJ2-3; TRBD2 aligns across 12 bases. In germline, CDR1 is SGHNT, CDR2 YYREEE (reference sequence). This CDR3 is 15 amino acids long. The V gene end was trimmed by 9 bases and the J gene end by 4 bases; junction bases not matched to a gene: 9. Here the CDR3 DNA reads TGTGCCACCCTAGCGGGAGGGCCGAGTGCAGATACGCAGTATTTT. Translated: CATLAGGPSADTQYF.

The chain has TRBV30 and TRBJ1-1; D possibly corresponds to TRBD1 (6 bases). Trimming shortened V by 4 bases and J by 1 base, and 10 bases separated the two germline ends. CDR3 length: 13 amino acids. Per the germline V gene, CDR1 is GTSNPN and CDR2 is SVGIG (reference sequence). CDR3 residues: CAWTGHWNTEAFF. The CDR3, as DNA: TGTGCCTGGACGGGACACTGGAACACTGAAGCTTTCTTT. Full variable domain (outside the CDR3, taken from reference TRBV30 and TRBJ1-1): SQTIHQWPATLVQPVGSPLSLECTVEGTSNPNLYWYRQAAGRGLQLLFYSVGIGQISSEVPQNLSASRPQDRQFILSSKKLLLSDSGFYLCAWTGHWNTEAFFGQGTRLTVV.

The sample holds one count of this clone. The chain has TRBV6-5 and TRBJ2-7, with D perhaps assigned TRBD1 or TRBD2 (6 bases each). Germline loops: CDR1 MNHEY, CDR2 SVGAGI. This CDR3 is 14 amino acids long. V was pared by 6 bases and J by 3 bases, with 15 bases between. The CDR3 region has the DNA TGTGCCAGCAGGGGGGCTAGCGTGAACTACGAGCAGTACTTC. It specifies CASRGASVNYEQYF.

The rearrangement links TRBV6-1 to TRBJ2-3, with D possibly being TRBD1 (5 bases). The germline V and J ends were trimmed by 2 bases and 0 bases, with 12 bases remaining between them. The CDR3 totals 16 residues. CDR1 is MNHNS, CDR2 SASEGT, per germline. Here the CDR3 DNA reads TGTGCCAGCAGTGAACAGGGATACTCTAGCACAGATACGCAGTATTTT. Its translation: CASSEQGYSSTDTQYF.

The rearrangement links TRBV6-5 to TRBJ2-3; D is possibly TRBD2 (7 bases). CDR1 is MNHEY, CDR2 SVGAGI, per germline. The CDR3 is 14 residues long. Between the trimmed V and J ends, which lost 5 bases and 6 bases, there was a span of 15 bases. CDR3 bases: TGTGCCAGCAGTCCCCGGGGGGCACCGGATACGCAGTATTTT. Encoded protein: CASSPRGAPDTQYF.

Comment on this clone: The same CDR3 also results from other DNA sequences found in this sample. The rearrangement links TRBV11-2 to TRBJ2-5; no clear D gene. CDR3 length equals 13 residues. Between the trimmed V and J ends, which lost 3 bases and 2 bases, there was a span of 7 bases. Germline CDR1 SGHAT, CDR2 FQNNGV. CDR3 loop: CASSFSLQETQYF. CDR3 bases: TGTGCCAGCAGCTTCTCCCTTCAAGAGACCCAGTACTTC.

The chain employs TRBV5-4 and TRBJ2-7; 11 bases align to TRBD1. V trimming: 0 bases; J trimming: 4 bases; junction bases outside the gene matches: 3. CDR3 size: 15 residues. Germline V lookup: CDR1 SGHNT, CDR2 YYREEE (reference sequence). CDR3 residues: CASSLVGQGEYEQYF. The CDR3 region has the DNA TGTGCCAGCAGCTTGGTGGGACAGGGGGAGTACGAGCAGTACTTC.

The chain joins TRBV30 to TRBJ1-4, with 11 bases fitting TRBD1. CDR3 length: 14 amino acids. CDR1 is GTSNPN, CDR2 SVGIG, per germline (reference sequence). The J segment lost 12 bases and the V segment lost 1 base, leaving 7 bases of the junction unmatched. The CDR3 is CAWSGQGQGVELFF. The CDR3 DNA follows: TGTGCCTGGAGTGGGCAGGGACAGGGGGTGGAACTGTTTTTT. The full variable domain, with the rest looked up from reference TRBV30 and TRBJ1-4, is SQTIHQWPATLVQPVGSPLSLECTVEGTSNPNLYWYRQAAGRGLQLLFYSVGIGQISSEVPQNLSASRPQDRQFILSSKKLLLSDSGFYLCAWSGQGQGVELFFGSGTQLSVL.

This chain connects TRBV30 to TRBJ2-3; D unresolved. The CDR3 is made up of 14 amino acids. V gave up 4 bases and J gave up 2 bases, with 13 bases separating them. Germline loops: CDR1 GTSNPN, CDR2 SVGIG (reference sequence). CDR3 sequence: CAWTRAQLTDTQYF. As DNA, the CDR3 is TGTGCCTGGACCCGGGCCCAACTCACAGATACGCAGTATTTT.

V and J are TRBV5-4 and TRBJ2-3; D is unclear. Deletions cut 3 bases from V and 2 bases from J, with 7 bases between. Germline CDR1 SGHNT, CDR2 YYREEE (reference sequence). The CDR3 spans 13 residues. The CDR3 loop is CASSWQSTDTQYF. The CDR3 DNA sequence: TGTGCCAGCAGCTGGCAGTCCACAGATACGCAGTATTTT.

The chain joins TRBV25-1 to TRBJ2-5; 8 bases are a match to TRBD1. The germline V gene encodes CDR1 MGHDK and CDR2 SYGVNS. V was clipped by 0 bases and J by 5 bases; unmatched bases: 8. The CDR3 is 16 amino acids. This chain's CDR3 is CASSEYRGRGRETQYF. The CDR3 DNA reads TGTGCCAGCAGTGAATATCGCGGCAGGGGGCGGGAGACCCAGTACTTC.

This chain connects TRBV6-1 to TRBJ2-7, with 11 bases fitting TRBD1. The CDR3 runs to 15 residues. V was pared by 6 bases and J by 4 bases, with 8 bases of the junction left unmatched. Germline CDR1 reads MNHNS; CDR2 reads SASEGT. CDR3: CASREPGQGGYEQYF. The CDR3 nucleotides read TGTGCCAGCAGAGAACCGGGACAGGGGGGTTACGAGCAGTACTTC.

This chain joins TRBV7-9 and TRBJ1-3, with D possibly being TRBD1 (6 bases). This CDR3 spans 15 amino acids. Per the germline V gene, CDR1 is SEHNR and CDR2 is FQNEAQ (reference sequence). The ends were cut back, 5 bases at V and 0 bases at J, with 11 bases in the middle. The CDR3 is CASSLADSSGNTIYF. The DNA for the CDR3 is TGTGCCAGCAGCCTCGCGGACAGCTCTGGAAACACCATATATTTT. Using reference TRBV7-9 and TRBJ1-3 for the parts outside the CDR3, the full variable domain is DTGVSQNPRHKITKRGQNVTFRCDPISEHNRLYWYRQTLGQGPEFLTYFQNEAQLEKSRLLSDRFSAERPKGSFSTLEIQRTEQGDSAMYLCASSLADSSGNTIYFGEGSWLTVV.

This clone was picked up one time. The chain combines TRBV5-4 with TRBJ1-5; 12 bases agree with TRBD1. The V and J ends lost 3 bases and 7 bases, in that order; junction bases with no gene match: 11. Per germline, CDR1 SGHNT and CDR2 YYREEE (reference sequence). CDR3 size: 17 residues. The CDR3 nucleotides are TGTGCCAGCAGCTACACGGGACAGGGGGCGTTTCGGCAGCCCCAGCATTTT. Protein product: CASSYTGQGAFRQPQHF.

The CDR3 DNA is TGTGCCAGTAGCCCTACGGGACCTAGACCAGAAGAGACCCAGTACTTC. It encodes CASSPTGPRPEETQYF. The chain couples TRBV19 to TRBJ2-5; D possibly uses TRBD1 or TRBD2 (5 bases each). V lost 6 bases, J lost 3 bases, and 20 bases lay in between. The CDR3 has 16 amino acids. Germline lookup yields CDR1 LNHDA and CDR2 SQIVND (reference sequence).

This clone was seen a single time. The V call is TRBV30, the J call TRBJ2-1; the match to TRBD2 covers 7 bases. Germline CDR1 and CDR2: GTSNPN and SVGIG (reference sequence). This CDR3 contains 14 residues. V lost 2 bases to trimming and J lost 5 bases; unmatched junction nucleotides: 6. The CDR3 DNA reads as TGTGCCTGGAGTCGGCTAGCGGAAAACAATGAGCAGTTCTTC. It codes for CAWSRLAENNEQFF.

The DNA for the CDR3 is TGTGCCAGCAGCCAAGATCGGGCGGGGGGCTACAATGAGCAGTTCTTC. Its translation: CASSQDRAGGYNEQFF. The V gene is TRBV4-2, the J gene TRBJ2-1, with 8 bases matching TRBD2. This CDR3 has 16 amino acids. The V and J ends lost 0 bases and 3 bases, in that order; junction bases with no gene match: 4. The germline V gene encodes CDR1 LGHNA and CDR2 YNFKEQ.

This sequence joins TRBV19 and TRBJ2-3; 11 bases line up with TRBD2. The germline CDR1 and CDR2 sequences are LNHDA and SQIVND (reference sequence). The CDR3 is 15 residues long. Trimming removed 6 bases from V and 6 bases from J; junction bases left unmatched: 8. The DNA of the CDR3 is TGTGCCAGTAGCAGTATAGCGGGGGGGCAGGATACGCAGTATTTT. Its protein is CASSSIAGGQDTQYF.

This chain links TRBV18 with TRBJ2-3, with a weak D call TRBD2 (6 bases). CDR3 size: 12 residues. V was trimmed by 5 bases and J by 6 bases, leaving 9 bases between them. The germline V gene has CDR1 KGHSH and CDR2 LQKENI. CDR3 protein: CASSNLADTQYF. The CDR3 DNA sequence: TGTGCCAGCTCAAATCTAGCGGATACGCAGTATTTT.

This sequence joins TRBV7-9 and TRBJ2-7, with D perhaps given as TRBD1 or TRBD2 (5 bases each). Germline values: CDR1 SEHNR, CDR2 FQNEAQ (reference sequence). This CDR3 is 14 amino acids long. V dropped 5 bases and J dropped 2 bases, with 13 bases sitting between them. This CDR3 is CASSPWDGAYEQYF. The CDR3 coding sequence is TGTGCCAGCAGCCCATGGGACGGAGCCTACGAGCAGTACTTC.

The chain employs TRBV6-5 and TRBJ1-6; 7 bases align to TRBD1. V was clipped by 7 bases and J by 7 bases; unmatched bases: 4. CDR1 and CDR2 (germline): MNHEY, SVGAGI. The CDR3 has 13 amino acids. The chain's CDR3 is CASTGQRNSPLHF. CDR3 sequence (DNA): TGTGCCAGCACGGGACAGCGAAATTCACCCCTCCACTTT.

The rearrangement links TRBV10-3 to TRBJ2-2, with D possibly matching TRBD1 (5 bases). The germline V gene has CDR1 ENHRY and CDR2 SYGVKD. The CDR3 totals 16 residues. V shed 2 bases and J shed 6 bases, with 16 bases lying between them. CDR3 DNA: TGTGCCATCAGTGAGATGTCATTGCTGGGGCCCGGGGAGCTGTTTTTT. Translated: CAISEMSLLGPGELFF.